Given below is one T cell receptor (beta chain) in context. Produced via immunoSEQ multiplex PCR; TCRdb's table is partial and in-frame only. The table shows over 450,000 clones, with 75% to 85% occurring only once. There are 15 residues in the CDR3. Germline-derived CDR1 and CDR2 are ENHRY and SYGVKD. V shed 3 bases and J shed 2 bases, with 11 bases lying between them. This sample is drawn from a study of shared T cell receptors in the human thymus. This sample was also put to use in a study of human thymus T cells.

The genes are TRBV10-3 and TRBJ1-5; tentatively, D is TRBD1 (5 bases). The origin of this receptor is a boy under three years old with a congenital heart defect. Sequencing was performed on thymocytes. The CDR3 spells CAISEKGVGNQPQHF. CDR3 nucleotide sequence: TGTGCCATCAGTGAAAAAGGGGTAGGCAATCAGCCCCAGCATTTT.